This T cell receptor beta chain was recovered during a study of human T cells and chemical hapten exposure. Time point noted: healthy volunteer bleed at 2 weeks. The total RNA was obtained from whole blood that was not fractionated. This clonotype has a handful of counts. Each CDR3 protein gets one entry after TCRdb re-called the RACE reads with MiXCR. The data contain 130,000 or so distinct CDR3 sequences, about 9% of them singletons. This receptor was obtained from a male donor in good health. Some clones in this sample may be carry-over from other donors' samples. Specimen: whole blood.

The CDR3 here is CSVVQAPFMNTEAFF. CDR3 DNA: TGCAGCGTGGTCCAGGCCCCCTTTATGAACACTGAAGCTTTCTTT. The gene calls are TRBV29-1 and TRBJ1-1; D not resolved. The germline V gene has CDR1 SQVTM and CDR2 ANQGSEA. V was shortened by 6 bases and J by 0 bases, with 17 bases between the two germline ends. The CDR3 consists of 15 residues. Full variable domain (rest looked up from reference TRBV29-1 and TRBJ1-1): SAVISQKPSRDICQRGTSLTIQCQVDSQVTMMFWYRQQPGQSLTLIATANQGSEATYESGFVIDKFPISRPNLTFSTLTVSNMSPEDSSIYLCSVVQAPFMNTEAFFGQGTRLTVV.